This T cell receptor (beta chain) emerged from a study of response to subunit inactivated influenza vaccine. Findings and limits, study-wide: The authors suggested that few new T cells are recruited per seasonal influenza vaccination.

Germline V gives CDR1 SGHVS, CDR2 FQNEAQ. The CDR3 length is 15 residues. Trimming took 5 bases from V and 4 from J; bases not matched to a gene: 7. Comment on this clonotype: Its target is unknown.

One entry per CDR3 protein, called by TCRdb with MiXCR from the RT-PCR reads. The table lists some 160,000 distinct CDR3 sequences, about 11% of them singletons. The sequences come from non-naive T cells sorted from PBMCs, collected 40 to 50 days after vaccination. The genes are TRBV7-8 and TRBJ1-4, with 7 bases aligning to TRBD1. This TCR was sampled from a man aged 45-65 years who received an inactivated influenza vaccine. The CDR3 nucleotides read TGTGCCAGCAGCCCCCACAGGGGCGGTAATGAAAAACTGTTTTTT. Translation: CASSPHRGGNEKLFF.